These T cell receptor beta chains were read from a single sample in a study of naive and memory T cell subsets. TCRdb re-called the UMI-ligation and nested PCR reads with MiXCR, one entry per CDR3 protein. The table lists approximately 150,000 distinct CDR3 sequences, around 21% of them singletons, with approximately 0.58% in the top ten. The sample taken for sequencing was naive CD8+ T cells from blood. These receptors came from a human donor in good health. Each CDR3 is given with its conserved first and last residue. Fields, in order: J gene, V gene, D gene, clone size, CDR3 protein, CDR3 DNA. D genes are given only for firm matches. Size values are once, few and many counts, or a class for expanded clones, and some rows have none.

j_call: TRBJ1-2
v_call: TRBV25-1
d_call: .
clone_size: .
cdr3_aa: CASSDPRRRGYTF
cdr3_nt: TGTGCCAGCAGTGACCCGCGCCGGCGGGGCTACACCTTC

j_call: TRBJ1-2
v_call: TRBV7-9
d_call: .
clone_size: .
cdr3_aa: CASSQPRLYGYTF
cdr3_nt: TGTGCCAGCAGTCAACCACGTCTCTATGGCTACACCTTC

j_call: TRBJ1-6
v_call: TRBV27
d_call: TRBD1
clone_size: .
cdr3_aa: CASRIGTGLSPLHF
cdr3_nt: TGTGCCAGCAGAATAGGGACAGGGCTTTCACCCCTCCACTTT

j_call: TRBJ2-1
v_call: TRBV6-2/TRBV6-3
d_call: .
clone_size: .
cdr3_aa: CASSYGTSEQFF
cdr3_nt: TGTGCCAGCAGTTACGGGACGTCTGAGCAGTTCTTC

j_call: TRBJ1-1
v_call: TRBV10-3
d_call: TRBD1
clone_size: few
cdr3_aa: CAISDQQGATEAFF
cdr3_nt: TGTGCCATCAGTGACCAGCAGGGGGCAACTGAAGCTTTCTTT

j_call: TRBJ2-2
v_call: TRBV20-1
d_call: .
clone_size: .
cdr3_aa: CSARRPNTGELFF
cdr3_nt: TGCAGTGCTAGGAGGCCTAACACCGGGGAGCTGTTTTTT

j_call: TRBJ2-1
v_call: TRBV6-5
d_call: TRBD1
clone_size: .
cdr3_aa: CASGTGGQYDEQFF
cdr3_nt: TGTGCCAGTGGGACAGGGGGCCAATATGACGAGCAGTTCTTC

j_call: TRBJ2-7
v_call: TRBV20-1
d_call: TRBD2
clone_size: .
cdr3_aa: CSARSGLAGASSYEQYF
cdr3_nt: TGCAGTGCTAGATCGGGACTAGCGGGAGCCAGCTCCTACGAGCAGTACTTC

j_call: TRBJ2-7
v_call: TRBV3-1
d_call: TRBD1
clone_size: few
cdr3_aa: CASSRLSGTGPPAEQYF
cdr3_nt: TGTGCCAGCAGCCGACTCTCCGGGACAGGGCCCCCTGCCGAGCAGTACTTC

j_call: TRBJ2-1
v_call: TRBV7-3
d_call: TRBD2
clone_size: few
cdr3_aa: CASSLRAGDLYNEQFF
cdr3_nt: TGTGCCAGCAGCTTAAGGGCGGGAGATCTCTACAATGAGCAGTTCTTC

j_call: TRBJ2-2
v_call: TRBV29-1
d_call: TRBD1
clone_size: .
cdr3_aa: CSVTGGRAGELFF
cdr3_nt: TGCAGCGTTACAGGGGGCAGAGCCGGGGAGCTGTTTTTT

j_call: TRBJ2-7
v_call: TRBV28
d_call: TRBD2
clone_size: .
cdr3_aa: CASSFVPLGSGRAEQYF
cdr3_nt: TGTGCCAGCAGTTTTGTCCCCCTGGGCAGCGGGAGAGCCGAGCAGTACTTC

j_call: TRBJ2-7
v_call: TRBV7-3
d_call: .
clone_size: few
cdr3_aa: CASSLNQGYEQYF
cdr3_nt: TGTGCCAGCAGCTTAAATCAGGGATACGAGCAGTACTTC

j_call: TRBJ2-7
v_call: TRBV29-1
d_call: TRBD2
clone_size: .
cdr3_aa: CSVDTGGEQYF
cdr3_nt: TGCAGCGTTGATACGGGAGGCGAGCAGTACTTC

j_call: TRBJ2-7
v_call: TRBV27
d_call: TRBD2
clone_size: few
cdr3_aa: CASSSHPAGGLAYEQYF
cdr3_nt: TGTGCCAGCAGTTCCCATCCGGCGGGAGGGCTTGCCTACGAGCAGTACTTC

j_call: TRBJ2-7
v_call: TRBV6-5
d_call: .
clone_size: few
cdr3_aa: CASTGLTSSYEQYF
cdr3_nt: TGTGCCAGCACTGGGTTGACTTCTTCCTACGAGCAGTACTTC

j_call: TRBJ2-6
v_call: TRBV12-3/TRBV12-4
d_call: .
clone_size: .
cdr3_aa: CASSPRPYSGANVLTF
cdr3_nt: TGTGCCAGCAGCCCTCGACCATACTCTGGGGCCAACGTCCTGACTTTC

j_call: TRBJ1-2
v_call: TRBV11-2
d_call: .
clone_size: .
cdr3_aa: CASSSEGGLSNYGYTF
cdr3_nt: TGTGCCAGCAGCTCTGAGGGGGGGCTGTCTAACTATGGCTACACCTTC

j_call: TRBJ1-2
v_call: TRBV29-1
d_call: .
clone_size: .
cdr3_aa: CSVEDDRNYGYTF
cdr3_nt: TGCAGCGTTGAAGATGACAGAAACTATGGCTACACCTTC

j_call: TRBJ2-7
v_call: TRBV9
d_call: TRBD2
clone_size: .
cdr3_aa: CASSVAGGGSSYEQYF
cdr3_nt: TGTGCCAGCAGCGTAGCCGGGGGGGGCTCGTCCTACGAGCAGTACTTC

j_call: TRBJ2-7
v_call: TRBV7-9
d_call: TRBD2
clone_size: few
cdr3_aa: CASSETSGKGYEQYF
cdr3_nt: TGTGCCAGCAGCGAGACTAGCGGGAAAGGCTACGAGCAGTACTTC

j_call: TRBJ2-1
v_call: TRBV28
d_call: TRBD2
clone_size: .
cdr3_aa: CASSLAGGPGSYNEQFF
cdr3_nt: TGTGCCAGCAGTTTAGCGGGAGGGCCCGGCTCCTACAATGAGCAGTTCTTC

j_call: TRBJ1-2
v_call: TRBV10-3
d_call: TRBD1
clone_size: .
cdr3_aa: CAITETGGLGYGYTF
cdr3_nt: TGTGCCATCACCGAGACAGGGGGTTTGGGCTATGGCTACACCTTC

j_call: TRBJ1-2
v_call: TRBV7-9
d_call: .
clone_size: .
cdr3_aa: CASVRFGGRFVSGYTF
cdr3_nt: TGTGCCAGCGTCCGATTCGGGGGGCGGTTCGTGAGTGGCTACACCTTC

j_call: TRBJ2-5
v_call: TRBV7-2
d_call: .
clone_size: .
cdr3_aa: CASSLAPRGGETQYF
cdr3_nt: TGTGCCAGCAGCTTAGCCCCTAGGGGTGGAGAGACCCAGTACTTC

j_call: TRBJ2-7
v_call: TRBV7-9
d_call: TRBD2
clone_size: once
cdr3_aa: CASSPTSGYGEQYF
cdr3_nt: TGTGCCAGCAGCCCGACTAGCGGGTACGGCGAGCAGTACTTC

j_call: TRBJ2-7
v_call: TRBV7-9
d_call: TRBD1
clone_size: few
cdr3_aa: CASSLRDRGGEQYF
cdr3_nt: TGTGCCAGCAGCCTCCGGGACAGGGGAGGGGAGCAGTACTTC

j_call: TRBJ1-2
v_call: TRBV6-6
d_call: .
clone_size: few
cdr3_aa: CASSDPGDYGYTF
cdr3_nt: TGTGCCAGCAGTGACCCGGGGGACTATGGCTACACCTTC

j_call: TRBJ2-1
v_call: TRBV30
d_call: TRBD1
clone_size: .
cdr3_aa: CAWGWEGQGYNEQFF
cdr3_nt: TGTGCCTGGGGATGGGAGGGACAGGGGTACAATGAGCAGTTCTTC

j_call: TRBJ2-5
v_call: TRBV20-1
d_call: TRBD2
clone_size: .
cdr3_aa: CSGGGPVETQYF
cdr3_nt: TGCAGTGGGGGAGGGCCGGTAGAGACCCAGTACTTC

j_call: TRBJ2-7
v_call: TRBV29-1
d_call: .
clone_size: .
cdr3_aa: CSVEGDGHYEQYF
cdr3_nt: TGCAGCGTTGAGGGGGACGGCCACTACGAGCAGTACTTC

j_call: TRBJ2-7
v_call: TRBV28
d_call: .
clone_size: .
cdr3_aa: CASSSWDLWLAEQYF
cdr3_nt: TGTGCCAGCAGTTCCTGGGACCTTTGGCTAGCGGAGCAGTACTTC

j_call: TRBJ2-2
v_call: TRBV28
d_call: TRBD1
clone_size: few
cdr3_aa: CASSFPGQGTGELFF
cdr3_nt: TGTGCCAGCAGTTTCCCGGGACAGGGAACCGGGGAGCTGTTTTTT

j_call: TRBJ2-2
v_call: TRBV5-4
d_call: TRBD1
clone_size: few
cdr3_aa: CASSGSGQGFNGELFF
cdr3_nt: TGTGCCAGCAGCGGATCTGGACAGGGGTTTAACGGGGAGCTGTTTTTT